Reported below is one T cell receptor beta chain. The entry originates in a study of blood T cell repertoires in COVID-19. The V gene end was trimmed by 1 base and the J gene end by 6 bases; junction bases not matched to a gene: 10. Germline CDR1 is SGHRS and CDR2 is YFSETQ. The CDR3 length is 17 residues. Some clones are missing from TCRdb's copy, which holds only in-frame ones; the method was immunoSEQ multiplex PCR. The data show 100,000 or so clones, approximately 91% seen once. The material sequenced was peripheral blood. This receptor was taken from a woman in her fifties or sixties with acute or convalescent COVID-19. The J gene is TRBJ2-1, the V gene TRBV5-1, with 10 bases aligning to TRBD2. This CDR3 is CASSLRPGTSVANEQFF. The CDR3 coding sequence is TGCGCCAGCAGCTTGAGGCCCGGGACTAGCGTCGCCAATGAGCAGTTCTTC.